The 2 T cell receptor beta chains reported below all come from one sample, sequenced in a study of somatic mutations in cytotoxic T cells in rheumatoid arthritis. Using immunoSEQ multiplex PCR, the repertoire was profiled, and TCRdb retains in-frame clones only, with some absent. The top ten hold 25% to 30% of the sample, which has 14,000 or so clones, roughly 72% seen once. What was sequenced was CD8+ T cells sorted from blood. These receptors all come from an adult with rheumatoid arthritis.

The V call is TRBV28, the J call TRBJ1-5, with D perhaps matching TRBD1 (5 bases). The CDR3 spans 16 residues. CDR1 and CDR2 (germline): MDHEN, SYDVKM. The V end was cut by 8 bases, the J end by 0 bases, with 17 bases between. The CDR3 spells CASGTFRGDSNQPQHF. CDR3 sequence (DNA): TGTGCCAGCGGGACGTTTCGGGGAGATAGCAATCAGCCCCAGCATTTT.

The V call is TRBV6-6, the J call TRBJ2-3; TRBD2 aligns across 8 bases. Germline V gene lookup returns CDR1 MNHNY and CDR2 SVGAGI (reference sequence). V was pared by 7 bases and J by 1 base, with 4 bases of the junction left unmatched. The CDR3 totals 14 residues. The chain's CDR3 is CASTNGGGTDTQYF. The CDR3 coding sequence is TGTGCCAGCACCAACGGGGGGGGCACAGATACGCAGTATTTT.